These T cell receptor beta chains were read from a single sample in a study of T cells expressing NK-cell markers. TCRdb reanalyzed the 5' RACE reads and collapses them to one entry per CDR3 protein, without DNA. The sample holds about 430,000 distinct CDR3 sequences. Sequencing was carried out using blood T cells: a sorted CD56 or NKG2C T cell subset, CD4+ or CD8+ T cells, or bulk PBMC T cells (not recorded which). The receptors stem from a woman aged 45-60 years in good health. The CDR3 runs from the conserved cysteine through the conserved F or W.

J | V | CDR3
TRBJ1-1 | TRBV29-1 | CSVGLGDSEAFF
TRBJ2-5 | TRBV10-3 | CAIGHRGGETQYF
TRBJ1-2 | TRBV12-3/TRBV12-4 | CASTLGRTEGYGYTF
TRBJ2-1 | TRBV6-1 | CASSEVAGRYNEQFF
TRBJ2-2 | TRBV3-1 | CASSHLTSGNTGELFF
TRBJ1-5 | TRBV7-9 | CASSSPGTGNPNQPQHF
TRBJ2-1 | TRBV5-5 | CASSPQALAGGYNEQFF
TRBJ1-1 | TRBV7-8 | CASSLILPGNTEAFF
TRBJ1-2 | TRBV20-1 | CSAKPPGQGMGYTF
TRBJ2-5 | TRBV6-1 | CASSRDPGETQYF
TRBJ1-5 | TRBV4-2 | CASSQALAHLDQPQHF